This TCR beta chain was sequenced in a study of cytomegalovirus exposure and HLA in healthy donors listed by TCRdb under 2017. Regarding the study in general: According to an earlier analysis of 550 to 750 of the donors, 150 million to 200 million T cells yielded over 100 million unique TCR beta sequences and more than 250 Gb of sequence data. Among a few hundred genotyped donors of the cohort, an average of about 240,000 unique TCR beta nucleotide sequences were sequenced per donor, around 20% of them non-productive. Every discovery cohort repertoire had been produced on one sequencing platform. HLA typing covered class I and class II loci at four-digit resolution. The T cell repertoires of some 700 subjects were profiled by immunosequencing and related to cytomegalovirus serostatus. In addition to the first cohort of 666 subjects, a separate validation cohort of approximately 120 different subjects was used. To predict cytomegalovirus infection status, the study brought together high-throughput TCR immunosequencing, statistical association of individual TCRs with disease status, and machine learning. About 5 DR-DQ haplotypes were handled as single units for association and clustering, since linkage in the cohort was strong. Among the approximately 400 genotyped donors, approximately 76% belonged to the genetic ancestry cluster associated with self-reported Caucasian donors. The study aimed to test whether cataloging public T cell receptors could reveal signatures of past pathogen exposure. Rather than drawing on any new phenotypic data, the later analysis identified candidate immune exposures from TCR beta sequences and the way those sequences occurred across donors. An earlier analysis of around 540 of the donors applied high-throughput TCR beta sequencing to assess whether each TCR beta V gene segment acted as functional or pseudogenic. Donor age, sex, ethnicity and CMV serostatus were compiled together with the repertoire data. A later genetic analysis used genome-wide SNP genotypes for about 60% of the 666 donors, treating that subset as a discovery cohort. To study patterns of TCR occurrence, a later analysis re-analyzed previously published TCR beta repertoires from several hundred donors and added high-resolution HLA genotyping. Typing coverage varied by locus: about 620-630 donors for A, B, C, DRB1 and DQB1; roughly 520 for DQA1; approximately 610 for DPA1; more than 450 for DPB1. An early release that covered approximately 600 HLA-typed donors contained approximately 300 gigabases of sequencing data and approximately 85 million unique TCR sequences.

Library prep was done by the immunoSEQ multiplex PCR assay. For the multiplex PCR, a mixture combining 60 forward primers for TCR Vbeta segments and 13 reverse primers for TCR Jbeta segments was used. The CDR3 region of rearranged TCR beta genes was amplified from genomic DNA with a multiplex PCR assay. Amplified TCR beta libraries were sequenced as 87-base-pair reads on the Illumina HiSeq System. On the study's bioinformatics: In a later analysis, about 80 million unique TCR beta chains were counted across the 650 to 750 repertoires, and approximately 11 million of these chains were shared by at least two donors. Raw reads were error-corrected and collapsed into unique sequences with a nearest-neighbor algorithm that merged closely related sequences to remove PCR and sequencing errors. V, D and J gene segments were assigned by aligning CDR3 sequences to IMGT reference sequences. For a sequence to be retained, a match of at least six nucleotides to both a V gene segment and a J gene segment was required. Rearrangements were called productive when the CDR3 lacked stop codons and stayed in frame with V and J; all others were non-productive. Following IMGT convention, CDR3 was defined as the stretch from the second conserved V-encoded cysteine up to the conserved J-encoded phenylalanine. The earlier analysis of 450 to 750 of the donors excluded any sequence lacking an unambiguous match to a single V gene segment. An earlier analysis of a few hundred of the donors called V segments functional above 56.7% productive rearrangements and segregating when the between-donor standard deviation exceeded 5%. A statistical classification framework was developed to diagnose cytomegalovirus status using the catalog of TCR beta chain sequences. In a later analysis, TCR nucleotide sequences were compared against IMGT/GENE-DB human TR gene sequences so that V and J genes could be assigned. The TCRdist pipeline was used in a later analysis to assign CDR3 sequences and most-parsimonious VDJ recombination scenarios. A later analysis defined each TCR beta chain by its CDR3 amino acid sequence plus V-gene family, and excluded reads lacking a unique V-gene family. As a way to deal with suspected cross-contamination and a sequencing artifact, a later analysis dropped roughly 600 nucleotide sequences that were highly shared and had low generation probability. A later analysis calculated a clonal expansion index for each public chain from normalized within-repertoire ranks of inferred template counts. In a later analysis, generation probabilities were computed with a VDJ recombination model fitted to out-of-frame rearrangements, and the resulting probabilities were checked against IGoR. In a later analysis, TCR-TCR, TCR-HLA and TCR-CMV co-occurrence was scored with hypergeometric tests, and a repertoire-size bias correction was applied to TCR pairs. A later analysis estimated false discovery rates by permuting HLA or CMV assignments 20 times. In a later analysis, co-occurring TCRs were grouped with DBSCAN, and TCRdist sequence similarity was added when clustering was performed within HLA-allele-positive subsets. For co-occurrence clustering, repertoires with fewer than 30,000 or more than 120,000 public chains were excluded, along with four or five repertoires with anomalous nucleotide sharing. TCRdb took over this immuneACCESS table, retaining in-frame rearrangements with V and J assigned. Such tables are incomplete; in checked studies, under half of the missing clones stem from an unresolved V gene, and the remainder is unexplained. The V and J calls and the clone size are those of that table, but D and trimming were determined from the DNA. The sample profile shows over 150,000 clones; 70% to 80% of them were found once. Jointly, the top ten make up more than 1.2% of the sample.

To note about this clone: Its antigen remains undetermined. No much larger clone is present one base from it, and per-base qualities are unavailable.

CDR1 is given as SGHRS and CDR2 as YFSETQ, both from the germline V gene. There are 13 amino acids in the CDR3, from cysteine to phenylalanine inclusive. Here the CDR3 DNA is all that survives: 39 bases in frame from base 1. At the junction V is shortened by 5 bases and J by 3 bases; bases outside the gene matches: 4. Beyond this particular receptor, the publication reports: The study gave a list of under 200 TCR beta chains associated with cytomegalovirus. The cohort was sequenced for TCR beta chains only, and without alpha or paired-chain data the features that could be detected were limited. Compared with the approximately 720-donor mean, donors in an Asian-associated ancestry cluster had fewer N-insertions in productive TCRs, according to a later genetic analysis. A cluster of highly shared sequence variants was judged likely to represent a technical artifact of the sequencing pipeline. A further reported finding was that TCR beta sequences accurately predicted the HLA-A and HLA-B alleles for most subjects in the first cohort. While some public TCRs were present in many individuals, most TCR sequences turned up only very rarely across donors. In a later genetic analysis, a missense DCLRE1C variant was associated with V-gene and J-gene trimming of TCR beta chains, and the association was replicated in an independent cohort. When HLA alleles, especially DR and DQ, strongly co-occurred, TCR associations were difficult to assign to individual alleles. Because HLA typing was unavailable for some donors at each locus, only the typed subset was used in association tests. In both the original and validation cohorts, the classifier was reported to diagnose cytomegalovirus status with high specificity and sensitivity. A later analysis found that most CMV-associated TCR beta chains appeared HLA-restricted, with HLA associations seemingly driven largely by CMV exposure. In a later analysis, HLA-associated TCR beta chains were found to be more clonally expanded and to have lower generation probabilities than equally common non-associated chains. The earlier analysis of some 540 of the donors excluded 15 to 20 rarely observed V segments, including chromosome 9 orphons, because counts were too low. A few of the identified cytomegalovirus-associated TCR beta chains were confirmed in vitro to be specific for cytomegalovirus antigens. Correlated functional status among segregating V segments might reflect linkage disequilibrium, but an unknown experimental factor could not be ruled out. The authors suggested that the approach could potentially be extended to other disease states and immunological phenotypes. Presence/absence analyses assumed roughly uniform sequencing depth across donors, an assumption that may not hold. A later analysis found that TCR association rates varied across HLA loci, with DRB1 alleles showing the most associated TCRs and HLA-C alleles the fewest. Broadly in line with IMGT annotations, most TCR beta V segments showed up in productive rearrangements about 90% or about 30% of the time in an earlier analysis of a few hundred of the donors. CMV serostatus was the only immune exposure information available for the cohort. Specific HLA alleles were associated with roughly 17,000 TCR beta sequences at a false discovery rate of 0.05 in a later analysis. According to a later analysis, parvovirus B19, influenza, CMV and Epstein-Barr virus appeared linked to several top co-occurrence clusters. Some IMGT-functional V segments, including TRBV6-2 and TRBV6-3, could not be distinguished by the 87-base-pair reads and were therefore excluded.

The cohort was made up of several hundred healthy bone marrow donors. Cohort members were all nominally healthy when sampled, although unrecorded immune exposures were likely present. The donor tested CMV seronegative and was one of the 352 seronegative cohort members. A peripheral blood sample was provided by each donor, and peripheral blood mononuclear cells were used for TCR beta sequencing. Genomic DNA extraction from the blood cell samples was performed with the Qiagen DNeasy Blood Extraction Kit. The rearrangement joined TRBV5-1 to TRBJ1-1, with 7 central nucleotides matching TRBD1. The sequencing input was PBMCs. The receptor's source is a man in his sixties in good health and CMV-seronegative. The nucleotides are TGCGCCAGCAGGTCACAGGGGTACACTGAAGCTTTCTTT. This gives the protein CASRSQGYTEAFF. The entire variable domain, with the stretches around the CDR3 drawn from the reference TRBV5-1 and TRBJ1-1 proteins, is KAGVTQTPRYLIKTRGQQVTLSCSPISGHRSVSWYQQTPGQGLQFLFEYFSETQRNKGNFPGRFSGRQFSNSRSEMNVSTLELGDSALYLCASRSQGYTEAFFGQGTRLTVV.